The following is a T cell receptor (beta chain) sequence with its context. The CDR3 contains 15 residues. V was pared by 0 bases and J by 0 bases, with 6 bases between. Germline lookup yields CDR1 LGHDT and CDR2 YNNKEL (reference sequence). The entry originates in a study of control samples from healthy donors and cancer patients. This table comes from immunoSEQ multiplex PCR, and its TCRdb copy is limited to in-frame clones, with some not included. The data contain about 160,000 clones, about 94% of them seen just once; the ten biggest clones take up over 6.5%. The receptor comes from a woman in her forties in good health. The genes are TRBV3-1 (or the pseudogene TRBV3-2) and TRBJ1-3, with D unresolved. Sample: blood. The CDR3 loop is CASSQDGSSGNTIYF. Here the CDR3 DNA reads TGTGCCAGCAGCCAAGATGGCAGCTCTGGAAACACCATATATTTT.